One sample yielded the 2 T cell receptor beta chains listed below, sequenced in a study of blood T cells in healthy people across ages. The second PCR ran roughly 6 to 11 cycles with a sample-barcoded 5' primer and J-beta primers. TCRdb fed the 5' RACE reads into MiXCR, producing one record per CDR3 protein. Of 780,000 or so distinct CDR3 sequences in the sample, about 61% were seen once. The material sequenced was blood. These receptors were taken from a man aged 40-49 years in good health.

Only a few counts were recorded for this clonotype. Germline and junction disagree at one end, which may indicate a read error. The chain employs TRBV24-1 and TRBJ1-2, with D unclear. Germline V gene sequence: CDR1 KGHDR, CDR2 SFDVKD. The CDR3 totals 14 residues. The chain's CDR3 is CATSAEGPNYGYTF. CDR3 in DNA: TGTGCCACGAGTGCCGAAGGGCCTAACTATGGCTACACCTTC.

This chain uses TRBV10-2 with TRBJ2-5; no definite D call. V was cut by 7 bases and J by 5 bases, with 20 bases left in between. The CDR3 covers 15 residues. The germline CDR1 and CDR2 sequences are WSHSY and SAAADI. The CDR3 DNA follows: TGCGCCAGCACGCTCGCGCCCTCAGTCGTGGAGACCCAGTACTTC. Protein: CASTLAPSVVETQYF.